The rows below give T cell receptor beta chains drawn from one sample of a study of OX40 agonist ivuxolimab in advanced cancers. Clones were read by immunoSEQ multiplex PCR, and TCRdb kept only the in-frame ones, dropping some. The table lists fewer than 85,000 clones, roughly four fifths of them singletons, with about 0.51% in the top ten. This sample comprised CD4+ or CD8+ T cells sorted from blood, obtained in a trial of the OX40 agonist ivuxolimab. The receptor source for this set is an adult with an advanced solid tumor such as melanoma, head and neck, liver or kidney cancer. Each CDR3 is given with its conserved first and last residue. A D gene is named only where the DNA matches it firmly. A row's size may be missing; if present it is once, few, many or a size class.

>-|-|TRBJ1-1|TRBV4-3
CASSQVFRGGTEAFF
TGCGCCAGCAGCCAAGTGTTCAGGGGAGGCACTGAAGCTTTCTTT
>-|-|TRBJ2-5|TRBV7-2
CASSLSSGETQYF
TGTGCCAGCAGCTTAAGCTCGGGAGAGACCCAGTACTTC
>-|-|TRBJ2-5|TRBV7-9
CASSLVVETQYF
TGTGCCAGCAGCTTAGTAGTTGAGACCCAGTACTTC
>-|-|TRBJ2-5|TRBV19
CASSIQPQETQYF
TGTGCCAGTAGTATACAGCCCCAAGAGACCCAGTACTTC
>-|-|TRBJ2-5|TRBV2
CASSQETQYF
TGTGCCAGCAGCCAAGAGACCCAGTACTTC
>few|-|TRBJ1-2|TRBV6-5
CASSYSTDRSYTF
TGTGCCAGCAGTTACTCGACAGATCGGAGCTACACCTTC
>-|-|TRBJ1-1|TRBV29-1
CSGRGGENTEAFF
TGCAGCGGGAGGGGTGGGGAGAACACTGAAGCTTTCTTT
>-|-|TRBJ2-7|TRBV30
CAWRFKGAGYEQYF
TGTGCCTGGAGGTTCAAAGGGGCCGGGTACGAGCAGTACTTC
>-|-|TRBJ1-5|TRBV5-6
CASSLRGSGNQPQHF
TGTGCCAGCAGCTTGAGAGGATCCGGTAATCAGCCCCAGCATTTT
>few|-|TRBJ1-2|TRBV4-2
CASSQAGPNYGYTF
TGTGCCAGCAGCCAAGCGGGGCCTAACTATGGCTACACCTTC
>-|-|TRBJ2-3|TRBV6-5
CASSLAVQHTDTQYF
TGTGCCAGCAGTTTAGCGGTCCAACACACAGATACGCAGTATTTT
>once|-|TRBJ1-1|TRBV2
CASSEAQDTEAFF
TGTGCCAGCAGTGAAGCGCAGGACACTGAAGCTTTCTTT
>-|-|TRBJ1-5|TRBV12-2
CASPLAALSNQPQHF
TGTGCAAGTCCCCTTGCGGCCCTGAGCAATCAGCCCCAGCATTTT
>-|-|TRBJ2-7|TRBV7-2
CASSRGPGSSYEQYF
TGTGCCAGCAGTCGGGGCCCGGGAAGCTCCTACGAGCAGTACTTC
>-|TRBD1|TRBJ1-1|TRBV27
CASSLGVRGETEAFF
TGTGCCAGCAGCCTAGGGGTCAGGGGGGAGACTGAAGCTTTCTTT
>-|TRBD1|TRBJ1-6|TRBV18
CASSPSGQKYSPLHF
TGTGCCAGCTCACCATCGGGACAGAAGTATTCACCCCTCCACTTT
>-|TRBD1|TRBJ2-1|TRBV27
CASQDRGRLYNEQFF
TGTGCCAGCCAAGACAGGGGGCGCCTTTACAATGAGCAGTTCTTC
>once|TRBD1|TRBJ1-5|TRBV2
CASNRDRASSSNQPQHF
TGTGCCAGCAACCGGGACAGGGCCTCGTCTAGCAATCAGCCCCAGCATTTT
>-|-|TRBJ2-7|TRBV7-2
CASSRTGTSSYEQYF
TGTGCCAGCAGTCGAACAGGGACCTCCTCCTACGAGCAGTACTTC
>once|-|TRBJ2-1|TRBV28
CASSSSTVGRQFF
TGTGCCAGCAGTTCTTCCACCGTCGGGAGACAGTTCTTC
>few|-|TRBJ1-5|TRBV15
CATSRGQGSQPQHF
TGTGCCACCAGCAGAGGTCAGGGTTCTCAGCCCCAGCATTTT
>-|TRBD1|TRBJ1-4|TRBV19
CASSPIEGARSEKLFF
TGTGCCAGTAGTCCAATAGAGGGGGCGCGAAGTGAAAAACTGTTTTTT
>-|TRBD1|TRBJ1-5|TRBV6-5
CASSPDRGLQPQHF
TGTGCCAGCAGCCCCGACAGGGGGCTCCAGCCCCAGCATTTT
>-|-|TRBJ1-2|TRBV18
CASSPLPHGYGYTF
TGTGCCAGCTCACCTCTTCCGCACGGCTATGGCTACACCTTC
>-|-|TRBJ2-5|TRBV2
CASTGDTFVQRTQETQYF
TGTGCCAGCACCGGGGACACGTTTGTCCAACGAACGCAAGAGACCCAGTACTTC
>-|TRBD1|TRBJ2-5|TRBV5-5
CASSWGTAGGTGGETQYF
TGTGCCAGCAGCTGGGGAACGGCAGGGGGCACTGGGGGAGAGACCCAGTACTTC
>-|TRBD1|TRBJ2-2|TRBV5-1
CASSSGQEGTGELFF
TGCGCCAGCAGCTCGGGACAGGAGGGCACCGGGGAGCTGTTTTTT
>-|-|TRBJ1-5|TRBV6-1
CASSEDSGGRQPQHF
TGTGCCAGCAGTGAGGACAGCGGGGGCAGGCAGCCCCAGCATTTT
>-|-|TRBJ1-1|TRBV7-6
CASSSGPFTEAFF
TGTGCCAGCAGCTCGGGGCCCTTTACTGAAGCTTTCTTT